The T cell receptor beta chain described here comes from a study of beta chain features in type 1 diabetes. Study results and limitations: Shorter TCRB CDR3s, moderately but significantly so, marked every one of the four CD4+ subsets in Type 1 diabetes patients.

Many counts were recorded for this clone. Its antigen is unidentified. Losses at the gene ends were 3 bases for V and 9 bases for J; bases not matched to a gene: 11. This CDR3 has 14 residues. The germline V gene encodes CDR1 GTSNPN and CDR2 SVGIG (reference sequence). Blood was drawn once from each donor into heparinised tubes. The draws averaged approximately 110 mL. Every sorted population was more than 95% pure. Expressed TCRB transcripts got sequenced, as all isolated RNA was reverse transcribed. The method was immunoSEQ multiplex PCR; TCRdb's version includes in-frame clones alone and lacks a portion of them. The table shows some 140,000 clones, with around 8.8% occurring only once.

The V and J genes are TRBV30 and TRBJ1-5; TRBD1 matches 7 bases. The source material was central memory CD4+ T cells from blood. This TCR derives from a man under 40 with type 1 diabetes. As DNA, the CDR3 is TGTGCCTGGAGCTACGGGACAGCAGAAGGGCCCCAGCATTTT. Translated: CAWSYGTAEGPQHF. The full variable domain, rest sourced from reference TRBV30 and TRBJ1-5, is SQTIHQWPATLVQPVGSPLSLECTVEGTSNPNLYWYRQAAGRGLQLLFYSVGIGQISSEVPQNLSASRPQDRQFILSSKKLLLSDSGFYLCAWSYGTAEGPQHFGDGTRLSIL.